In its sample, the clone carrying this T cell receptor (beta chain) was seen once. The sample belongs to a study of OX40 agonist ivuxolimab in advanced cancers. The V gene's germline CDR1 is MNHEY and CDR2 SMNVEV (reference sequence). This CDR3 comprises 14 residues. With 4 bases removed from V and 1 base from J, the gap between germline ends came to 10 bases. Assay: immunoSEQ multiplex PCR; the TCRdb copy retains only in-frame clones and omits some. The data contain tens of thousands of clones, under 90% of them singletons. This receptor was taken from an adult with an advanced solid tumor such as melanoma, head and neck, liver or kidney cancer. V and J are TRBV27 and TRBJ1-1; D uncertain. The sample consisted of CD4+ or CD8+ T cells sorted from blood, taken in a trial of the OX40 agonist ivuxolimab. CDR3 DNA: TGTGCCAGCAGTTCCCTCACGGGGAACACTGAAGCTTTCTTT. This gives the protein CASSSLTGNTEAFF.